This is a list of T cell receptor beta chains from one sample in a study of radiation and T cells in renal cell carcinoma. Profiled with immunoSEQ multiplex PCR; TCRdb holds only in-frame clones, not every one. The repertoire holds 75,000 to 90,000 clones, with 70% to 90% as singletons. Sequencing used blood, obtained from a patient whose treatment included radiotherapy and nephrectomy. These receptors were obtained from an older woman with renal cell carcinoma. Each CDR3 is given with its conserved first and last residue. Each record gives: CDR3 DNA, CDR3 protein, clone size, J gene, V gene, D gene. D genes are given only for firm matches. Size is stated for part of the rows, as once, few or many counts, or as a class when the clone is expanded.

TGTGCCATCAGTGAGGGGCTAGCGGGGGGCGGAGATACGCAGTATTTT	CAISEGLAGGGDTQYF	-	TRBJ2-3	TRBV10-3	TRBD2
TGTGCCAGCAGCAACGCGCCCGGGCCCTATGGCTACACCTTC	CASSNAPGPYGYTF	-	TRBJ1-2	TRBV7-2	-
TGTGCCAGCAGCTTGGGGAGACAAGAGACCCAGTACTTC	CASSLGRQETQYF	-	TRBJ2-5	TRBV5-6	-
TGTGCCAGCAGCTACCGACAGGCGGGTATAGGGGATACGCAGTATTTT	CASSYRQAGIGDTQYF	-	TRBJ2-3	TRBV7-2	-
TGTGCCAGCAGCCCTTGGGCTAGCGGAAACACCGGGGAGCTGTTTTTT	CASSPWASGNTGELFF	-	TRBJ2-2	TRBV7-8	TRBD2
TGTGCCAGCAGCGTAGAGGAAGATACGCAGTATTTT	CASSVEEDTQYF	-	TRBJ2-3	TRBV9	-
TGTGCCAGCAGCTTAGCTTTGGGGGCGACCTACAATGAGCAGTTCTTC	CASSLALGATYNEQFF	-	TRBJ2-1	TRBV7-2	-
TGTGCCAGCTCATTACATTCGGGGGGCGATGGGACCCAGTACTTC	CASSLHSGGDGTQYF	-	TRBJ2-5	TRBV18	-
TGCGCCAGCAGCCACCTCCCGATTGATAACACTGAAGCTTTCTTT	CASSHLPIDNTEAFF	-	TRBJ1-1	TRBV4-3	-
TGTGCCAGCAGCGTAGGGGGCGCTGGGGCCAACGTCCTGACTTTC	CASSVGGAGANVLTF	once	TRBJ2-6	TRBV9	-
TGTGCCAGCAGCTGGACAGGGGATACCTATGGCTACACCTTC	CASSWTGDTYGYTF	-	TRBJ1-2	TRBV5-6	TRBD1
TGTGCCAGCAGTGAATCGGGGACAGGGGGTTATCAGCCCCAGCATTTT	CASSESGTGGYQPQHF	-	TRBJ1-5	TRBV25-1	TRBD1
TGTGCCAGCAGCTCGCCGGTTAGCGGGGGTTACACAGATACGCAGTATTTT	CASSSPVSGGYTDTQYF	-	TRBJ2-3	TRBV5-4	TRBD2
TGTGCCAGCAGCTTAGGCGGGGGCCCTCCCTGGACCCAGTACTTC	CASSLGGGPPWTQYF	-	TRBJ2-5	TRBV13	-
TGCGCCAGCAGCCTCAGCTCAGCGGGGGGAGAGACCCAGTACTTC	CASSLSSAGGETQYF	-	TRBJ2-5	TRBV5-1	TRBD2
TGTGCCAGTAGCGTGGACACAGATACGCAGTATTTT	CASSVDTDTQYF	-	TRBJ2-3	TRBV19	-
TGTGCCAGCAGCCTAGCAGATACGCAGTATTTT	CASSLADTQYF	-	TRBJ2-3	TRBV9	-
TGTGCCAGCAGTGAAAGGGGGGGACGCACCAAAAACATTCAGTACTTC	CASSERGGRTKNIQYF	once	TRBJ2-4	TRBV2	-
TGCGCCAGCGGCTATAGCGGGGGGGGTCAAGAGACCCAGTACTTC	CASGYSGGGQETQYF	-	TRBJ2-5	TRBV5-1	TRBD2
TGTGCCAGTAGTCTACACAGGGCCGGCGGGGGGGCCACTGAAGCTTTCTTT	CASSLHRAGGGATEAFF	-	TRBJ1-1	TRBV19	-
TGCGCCAGCAGCTTGGACGGTGCAACTAATGAAAAACTGTTTTTT	CASSLDGATNEKLFF	-	TRBJ1-4	TRBV5-1	-
TGTGCCAGCAGCTTAGCGCCGCTAGGCGGGGGCTCCTACGAGCAGTACTTC	CASSLAPLGGGSYEQYF	-	TRBJ2-7	TRBV7-9	TRBD2
TGTGCCAGCAGCTCGTCCTCACTAGTGTCTAAGCAGTTCTTC	CASSSSSLVSKQFF	-	TRBJ2-1	TRBV5-5	-
TGTGCCAGCAGCCTAGGGACAGGCTATGGCTACACCTTC	CASSLGTGYGYTF	-	TRBJ1-2	TRBV11-2	TRBD1
TGTGCCAGCAGGGAGGGGACCCAGCATTTT	CASREGTQHF	-	TRBJ1-5	TRBV6-1	-
TGTGCCAGTACCCCTCGGGGAGAGAACACTGAAGCTTTCTTT	CASTPRGENTEAFF	few	TRBJ1-1	TRBV19	-
TGTGCCATCAGTGAGAGGGAGGAAAAACTGTTTTTT	CAISEREEKLFF	-	TRBJ1-4	TRBV10-3	-
TGTGCCAGTAGTCCCGAAGACAGGGGTTTAAACATTCAGTACTTC	CASSPEDRGLNIQYF	-	TRBJ2-4	TRBV19	TRBD1
TGTGCCAGCAGCGTTTTGGACAGCCTCAACACTGAAGCTTTCTTT	CASSVLDSLNTEAFF	-	TRBJ1-1	TRBV9	-
TGCGCCAGCAGCCCCCGTGGGGGGGCCGAGGGGAACACCATATATTTT	CASSPRGGAEGNTIYF	-	TRBJ1-3	TRBV5-1	-
TGTGCCAGCAGTACAGGGTACGATGGCTACACCTTC	CASSTGYDGYTF	-	TRBJ1-2	TRBV28	-
TGTGCCAGCAGTTTATCGTTACAGGGGGGCGCAAATGGCTACACCTTC	CASSLSLQGGANGYTF	-	TRBJ1-2	TRBV27	TRBD1
TGTGCCAGCAGGGGGGTAGCGGGGGACAATGAGCAGTTCTTC	CASRGVAGDNEQFF	-	TRBJ2-1	TRBV2	TRBD2
TGCGCCAGCAGCACGCCGGACAGGCCTAACACTGAAGCTTTCTTT	CASSTPDRPNTEAFF	-	TRBJ1-1	TRBV5-1	TRBD1
TGCGCCAGCAGCCCGGAGACAGTTAACTATGGCTACACCTTC	CASSPETVNYGYTF	once	TRBJ1-2	TRBV5-1	-
TGTGCCAGTAGTAGGCTAGCGGGGGGGACCAAAAACATTCAGTACTTC	CASSRLAGGTKNIQYF	-	TRBJ2-4	TRBV19	TRBD2
TGTGCCAGCAGCCCCCAGATTCCAGGTTCACCCCTCCACTTT	CASSPQIPGSPLHF	once	TRBJ1-6	TRBV9	-
TGTGCCAGCAGTTTATCGGCTAGTTGGGCAGATACGCAGTATTTT	CASSLSASWADTQYF	-	TRBJ2-3	TRBV27	-
TGCGCCAGCAGCTTAGAGGGGGCAACAGATACGCAGTATTTT	CASSLEGATDTQYF	-	TRBJ2-3	TRBV5-1	TRBD1
TGTGCCAGCAGTTCTCAAGGGGGGGGGCTCTCACCCCTCCACTTT	CASSSQGGGLSPLHF	-	TRBJ1-6	TRBV28	-
TGTGCCAGCAGCGGTCGTCCGAGCTCCTACGAGCAGTACTTC	CASSGRPSSYEQYF	-	TRBJ2-7	TRBV7-8	-
TGTGCCAGCTCACCATCAAGGGAGTTCGGAACTGAAGCTTTCTTT	CASSPSREFGTEAFF	-	TRBJ1-1	TRBV18	-
TGCGCCAGCAGCTTGGATACGACAGGGCTCATCTATGGCTACACCTTC	CASSLDTTGLIYGYTF	-	TRBJ1-2	TRBV5-1	TRBD1
TGTGCCAGCAGCGTAGCTATGAGTTCACCCCTCCACTTT	CASSVAMSSPLHF	-	TRBJ1-6	TRBV9	-
TGTGCCAGTAGTACCATAGGTGGAGTTCAGGGCGAGCAGTACTTC	CASSTIGGVQGEQYF	once	TRBJ2-7	TRBV19	-
TGTGCCAGCAGCCCCGGTATGATCATGAACACTGAAGCTTTCTTT	CASSPGMIMNTEAFF	-	TRBJ1-1	TRBV14	-
TGTGCCACCCCCCAGGGCAGGGTGGGCGAGGAGCAGTACTTC	CATPQGRVGEEQYF	-	TRBJ2-7	TRBV28	-
TGTGCCAGCAGCCAATCCCCCGGGACAGGGGGTTTGGGTGAGCAGTTCTTC	CASSQSPGTGGLGEQFF	once	TRBJ2-1	TRBV7-6	TRBD1
TGCGCCAGCAGCTTGACATTTGACAGCCTTATCTATGGCTACACCTTC	CASSLTFDSLIYGYTF	-	TRBJ1-2	TRBV5-1	-
TGTGCCAGCACCCCTATTGGGACAGGGGGCTATTCAGACACTGAAGCTTTCTTT	CASTPIGTGGYSDTEAFF	once	TRBJ1-1	TRBV14	TRBD1
TGTGCCAGCAGCCAAGAAACAGGGACTCAGCCCCAGCATTTT	CASSQETGTQPQHF	-	TRBJ1-5	TRBV4-2	-